The rows below give T cell receptor beta chains drawn from one sample of a study of radiation and T cells in renal cell carcinoma. Sequencing was performed with immunoSEQ multiplex PCR; in TCRdb, only in-frame clones are kept and a portion is missing. The sample lists some 76,000 clones; 82% were seen once. The material sequenced was blood, taken from a patient whose treatment included radiotherapy and nephrectomy. The source is a man between 60 and 70 years old with renal cell carcinoma. Each CDR3 is given with its conserved first and last residue. The order of the fields is CDR3 length, clone size, D gene, J gene, V gene, CDR3 DNA, CDR3 protein. D genes are given only for firm matches. The size of a clone is reported for some rows only, either as once, few or many, or as a class for expanded clones.

>14|.|.|TRBJ2-7|TRBV27
TGTGCCAGCAGTTTCCAAGGTCCGGCCTACGAGCAGTACTTC
CASSFQGPAYEQYF
>14|.|.|TRBJ1-1|TRBV30
TGTGCCTGGAGTGTCAATCCCCGGGACACTGAAGCTTTCTTT
CAWSVNPRDTEAFF
>17|.|TRBD2|TRBJ2-1|TRBV4-3
TGCGCCAGCAGCCAAGATGTTCCTAGCGGGACCTACAATGAGCAGTTCTTC
CASSQDVPSGTYNEQFF
>15|.|TRBD1|TRBJ1-4|TRBV28
TGTGCCAGCAGCCCCTCGGACAGGGTTAGGGAAAAACTGTTTTTT
CASSPSDRVREKLFF
>18|.|TRBD1|TRBJ1-3|TRBV13
TGTGCCAGCAGCACATGGGACAGGCGAACTTTCTCTGGAAACACCATATATTTT
CASSTWDRRTFSGNTIYF
>15|.|TRBD1|TRBJ2-5|TRBV7-2
TGTGCCAGCAGCTTAAATGTAGGACAGGAAGGGACCCAGTACTTC
CASSLNVGQEGTQYF
>17|.|.|TRBJ2-1|TRBV7-2
TGTGCCAGCAGCATAATCCCTGGGGTTGTTTTCTACAATGAGCAGTTCTTC
CASSIIPGVVFYNEQFF
>14|once|.|TRBJ2-3|TRBV4-3
TGCGCCAGCAGCTTGGAAGGGATTAGGGATACGCAGTATTTT
CASSLEGIRDTQYF
>17|.|TRBD1|TRBJ1-4|TRBV5-1
TGCGCCAGCAGCTTGGGACAGGGGGCGTCAACTAATGAAAAACTGTTTTTT
CASSLGQGASTNEKLFF
>17|few|TRBD2|TRBJ2-1|TRBV29-1
TGCAGCGTTGATTTTGGGACTCGAGCGGGAGTGAGTAATGAGCAGTTCTTC
CSVDFGTRAGVSNEQFF
>15|.|.|TRBJ2-1|TRBV5-1
TGCGCCAGCAGCTCCCAGGGGTACTCCTACAATGAGCAGTTCTTC
CASSSQGYSYNEQFF
>14|.|TRBD1|TRBJ2-2|TRBV5-4
TGTGCCAGCAGCTTGCAGGGGGCGAGCGGGGAGCTGTTTTTT
CASSLQGASGELFF
>15|few|TRBD2|TRBJ2-7|TRBV10-3
TGTGCCATCAGTGTGGGACTAGCGGGGACCTACGAGCAGTACTTC
CAISVGLAGTYEQYF
>16|.|TRBD2|TRBJ2-3|TRBV11-3
TGTGCCAGCAGCGCAAGACTAGCGGGAGGGACAGATACGCAGTATTTT
CASSARLAGGTDTQYF
>11|.|.|TRBJ1-2|TRBV29-1
TGCAGCGTGAGTCTCTCCTATGGCTACACCTTC
CSVSLSYGYTF
>15|.|TRBD1|TRBJ1-1|TRBV15
TGTGCCACCAGCAGTGTGGGACAGGGACGGACTGAAGCTTTCTTT
CATSSVGQGRTEAFF
>13|.|TRBD2|TRBJ2-7|TRBV27
TGTGCCAGCAGTTCAGTGGGGGGGGGCGAGCAGTACTTC
CASSSVGGGEQYF